This T cell receptor beta chain appears in the sequencing data of a study of T cell repertoires in cytomegalovirus infection. V lost 6 bases and J lost 5, with 16 bases in between. The CDR3 has 14 residues. From germline, CDR1 is LGHDT and CDR2 YNNKEL (reference sequence). TCRdb used MiXCR to reprocess the reads, holding one entry per CDR3 protein. The repertoire has more than 350,000 distinct CDR3 sequences, roughly a third of them found once; the top ten carry roughly 15%. Sequences were obtained from PBMCs. The chain uses TRBV3-1 and TRBJ1-1; D is perhaps TRBD1 (5 bases). The sequence derives from a human donor in good health (CMV status not recorded). Some clones in this sample may be carry-over from other donors' samples. The CDR3 loop is CASRLDGGGTEAFF. The CDR3 DNA reads TGTGCCAGCAGACTGGACGGTGGGGGGACTGAAGCTTTCTTT.